These T cell receptor beta chains were read from a single sample in a study of human T cells and chemical hapten exposure. TCRdb re-called the RACE reads with MiXCR, one entry per CDR3 protein. Found here are a few hundred thousand distinct CDR3 sequences, about 6% of them singletons; the top ten hold more than 5.5%. This material consisted of whole blood, taken in connection with sensitization to the hapten diphenylcyclopropenone (DPC). These receptors originate from a young woman with alopecia areata. Some clones in this sample may be carry-over from other donors' samples. Both conserved end residues are part of each CDR3. The D gene is left open where the match is weak. Some rows mark clone size as missing; the rest say once, few, many or name a class of expanded clone.

TRBJ2-5 TRBV24-1 NA TRBD1 TGTGCCACCAGTAAGCAGGGGGAAGAGACCCAGTACTTC CATSKQGEETQYF
TRBJ2-2 TRBV4-2 few TRBD2 TGTGCCAGCAGCCAAGGGGGACTAGCTCCGGGGTTGACCGGGGAGCTGTTTTTT CASSQGGLAPGLTGELFF
TRBJ2-7 TRBV4-3 NA NA TGCGCCAGCAGCCAAGGGACCGCCTCCTACGAGCAGTACTTC CASSQGTASYEQYF
TRBJ1-6 TRBV10-3 few TRBD1 TGTGCCATCAGTGAACAGGGGGTCGGGAATTCACCCCTCCACTTT CAISEQGVGNSPLHF
TRBJ1-1 TRBV5-6 once NA TGTGCCAGCAGCTATATAGGTCCGGGAGGCTCCACTGAAGCTTTCTTT CASSYIGPGGSTEAFF
TRBJ1-1 TRBV3-1 NA NA TGTGCCAGCAGCCAAGAGAACAGGGATGAAGCTTTCTTT CASSQENRDEAFF
TRBJ2-3 TRBV7-3 many NA TGTGCCAGCAGCTTAAGTCCGGGGGTTCCAGATACGCAGTATTTT CASSLSPGVPDTQYF
TRBJ1-6 TRBV7-9 NA NA TGTGCCAGCAGCTTAGTCTCGCCCGCGTATTCACCCCTCCACTTT CASSLVSPAYSPLHF
TRBJ2-1 TRBV7-2 many NA TGTGCCAGCAGCCGTGGACTCGAACGCAATGAGCAGTTCTTC CASSRGLERNEQFF
TRBJ2-7 TRBV10-3 few NA TGTGCCATCAGTGAGTCCCGGGTAACCTCCTCCTACGAGCAGTACTTC CAISESRVTSSYEQYF
TRBJ2-1 TRBV14 NA TRBD2 TGTGCCAGCAGCCACGTTAGCGGGGGAAGAAATGAGCAGTTCTTC CASSHVSGGRNEQFF
TRBJ1-4 TRBV10-3 many NA TGTGCCACGCGGGACGATGGGAACGAAAAACTGTTTTTT CATRDDGNEKLFF
TRBJ2-3 TRBV3-1 medium-sized NA TGTGCCAGCAGCCCCGGAGGGGGCACAGATACGCAGTATTTT CASSPGGGTDTQYF
TRBJ1-1 TRBV24-1 few NA TGTGCCACCAGTGATTCAGCCGGGGGCACTGAAGCTTTCTTT CATSDSAGGTEAFF
TRBJ2-3 TRBV5-1 NA TRBD1 TGCGCCAGCAGCTCCGGGACAGGGGACACAGATACGCAGTATTTT CASSSGTGDTDTQYF
TRBJ2-5 TRBV29-1 few TRBD2 TGCAGCGTCTTCTCTACTAGCGGGGCCCAAGAGACCCAGTACTTC CSVFSTSGAQETQYF
TRBJ1-6 TRBV20-1 many TRBD1 TGCAGTGCTAGGAGGGGGCGGTCCTATAATTCACCCCTCCACTTT CSARRGRSYNSPLHF
TRBJ2-7 TRBV10-3 few NA TGTGCCATCAGTGAGTTTAGCTCCTACGAGCAGTACTTC CAISEFSSYEQYF
TRBJ2-5 TRBV6-2/TRBV6-3 few NA TGTGCCAGCAGTTACGGCCCAACGGGGACCCAGTACTTC CASSYGPTGTQYF
TRBJ1-1 TRBV6-1 NA TRBD1 TGTGCCAGCAGTGAGAGGACAGGGGGCAGGGGGACTGAAGCTTTCTTT CASSERTGGRGTEAFF
TRBJ2-1 TRBV29-1 few TRBD2 TGCAGCGTCCAACTAGCGGGGAGTAACCCCTACAATGAGCAGTTCTTC CSVQLAGSNPYNEQFF
TRBJ1-6 TRBV3-1 many NA TGTGCCAGCAGCCAAGAAAGCGGCCCCCGGGCGCCCCTCCACTTT CASSQESGPRAPLHF
TRBJ2-3 TRBV12-3/TRBV12-4 NA NA TGTGCCAGCAGTTCTACCAAAGCGGTACCCACAGATACGCAGTATTTT CASSSTKAVPTDTQYF
TRBJ2-5 TRBV5-5 few NA TGTGCCAGCAGCTTTCTTCGGGCTACTCAAGAGACCCAGTACTTC CASSFLRATQETQYF
TRBJ2-7 TRBV6-6 few TRBD1 TGTGCCAGCAGTTACTCGGTCCAGGGGGCGGGTGAGCAGTACTTC CASSYSVQGAGEQYF
TRBJ1-6 TRBV6-5 many NA TGTGCCAGCAGTAAACAAACCGGGACATATAATTCACCCCTCCACTTT CASSKQTGTYNSPLHF
TRBJ2-3 TRBV7-3 few NA TGTGCCAGCAGCTTTAAACCCGATACGCAGTATTTT CASSFKPDTQYF
TRBJ1-1 TRBV5-1 many NA TGCGCCAGCAGAGGAAGGGAAAGGACTGAAGCTTTCTTT CASRGRERTEAFF
TRBJ1-2 TRBV5-1 many NA TGCGCCAGCAGCCGGCATCAGTCAGGAGAGGGCTACACCTTC CASSRHQSGEGYTF
TRBJ1-4 TRBV19 many NA TGTGCCAGTACCCAGATCGGGGCAACTAATGAAAAACTGTTTTTT CASTQIGATNEKLFF
TRBJ2-3 TRBV4-2 NA NA TGTGCCAGCAGCCAAGCAGTGGGGGGCAGCACAGATACGCAGTATTTT CASSQAVGGSTDTQYF
TRBJ2-3 TRBV12-3/TRBV12-4 few TRBD1 TGTGCCAGCACCTCCGGCAGGGGGCGCGCGACAGATACGCAGTATTTT CASTSGRGRATDTQYF
TRBJ2-1 TRBV25-1 many NA TGTGCCAGCAGTGACGACAGGATTTCCTACAATGAGCAGTTCTTC CASSDDRISYNEQFF
TRBJ1-5 TRBV18 many TRBD1 TGTGCCAGCTCACCACAAGGGACAGGGGTTGACAATCAGCCCCAGCATTTT CASSPQGTGVDNQPQHF
TRBJ1-5 TRBV24-1 few NA TGTGCCACCAGTTACACCCGTCAGCCCCAGCATTTT CATSYTRQPQHF
TRBJ2-7 TRBV6-6 many NA TGTGCCAGCAGTTACTCGCGACAGCCCTACGAGCAGTACTTC CASSYSRQPYEQYF
TRBJ2-3 TRBV7-2 NA NA TGTGCCAGCAGGCGCCTAGGAGATACGCAGTATTTT CASRRLGDTQYF
TRBJ1-3 TRBV6-6 NA NA TGTGCCAGTAATCAGGGCAACACCATATATTTT CASNQGNTIYF
TRBJ2-4 TRBV7-2 NA NA TGTGCCAGCAGCTCATTTAAGGCCAAAAACATTCAGTACTTC CASSSFKAKNIQYF
TRBJ1-1 TRBV6-1 many NA TGTGCCAGCAGCTGGGACACCTTGAACACTGAAGCTTTCTTT CASSWDTLNTEAFF
TRBJ2-7 TRBV20-1 few NA TGCAGTGCTAGAGGGACAGATTCCTACGAGCAGTACTTC CSARGTDSYEQYF
TRBJ2-7 TRBV4-2 NA NA TGTGCCAGCAGTCACGAGGACGGTACCTACGAGCAGTACTTC CASSHEDGTYEQYF
TRBJ2-1 TRBV27 NA NA TGTGCCACCTTATCGTCGGGGTATAATGAGCAGTTCTTC CATLSSGYNEQFF
TRBJ1-1 TRBV20-1 many NA TGCAGTGCTGACTTAGGCGGGAACACTGAAGCTTTCTTT CSADLGGNTEAFF
TRBJ2-3 TRBV27 few NA TGTGCCAGCAGCCGACTTGGAGATACGCAGTATTTT CASSRLGDTQYF
TRBJ2-1 TRBV12-3/TRBV12-4 few TRBD2 TGTGCCAGCAGTCCCTACCCTTCTAGCGGGGAAAGCTCCTACAATGAGCAGTTCTTC CASSPYPSSGESSYNEQFF
TRBJ2-3 TRBV7-8 few TRBD1 TGTGCCAGCAGCCGGACAGGGTTAGATACGCAGTATTTT CASSRTGLDTQYF
TRBJ2-3 TRBV9 few NA TGTGCCAGCGGAGCCGAGACGAATGGGCCAGATACGCAGTATTTT CASGAETNGPDTQYF
TRBJ2-6 TRBV20-1 many NA TGCAGTGCTAGAGATGCAGGGCTCGCGCCTGGGGCCAACGTCCTGACTTTC CSARDAGLAPGANVLTF
TRBJ2-4 TRBV13 many NA TGTGCCAGCAGCGATAATCATAGGAACATTCAGTACTTC CASSDNHRNIQYF
TRBJ1-2 TRBV7-2 many TRBD1 TGTGCCAGCAGCCGACCGGGACAGAATTATGGCTACACCTTC CASSRPGQNYGYTF
TRBJ2-1 TRBV10-3 few NA TGTGCCATCGGGGCGGGGTCTTACAATGAGCAGTTCTTC CAIGAGSYNEQFF
TRBJ1-1 TRBV11-2 few NA TGTGCCAGCAGCTTAGTTGCAGGATCTAAAGCTTTCTTT CASSLVAGSKAFF
TRBJ2-2 TRBV3-1 many NA TGTGCCAGCAGCCAAGATATTTTGTCAGCCCGTGACACCGGGGAGCTGTTTTTT CASSQDILSARDTGELFF
TRBJ2-1 TRBV7-3 few TRBD2 TGTGCCAGCAGCTTAAGTGCCGGGACTAGCGGCTACAATGAGCAGTTCTTC CASSLSAGTSGYNEQFF
TRBJ1-1 TRBV5-1 NA TRBD1 TGCGCCAGCAGCTTGGGCGTACAGGGGGGTCCGAACACTGAAGCTTTCTTT CASSLGVQGGPNTEAFF
TRBJ2-3 TRBV5-1 NA TRBD1 TGCGCCAGCAGCGCCCGGGGACAGGGTTATGGAGATACGCAGTATTTT CASSARGQGYGDTQYF
TRBJ1-1 TRBV12-3/TRBV12-4 many TRBD1 TGTGCCAGCAGTCCCCAGGGGGCGTCCACTGAAGCTTTCTTT CASSPQGASTEAFF
TRBJ2-2 TRBV7-8 NA NA TGTGCCAGCAGCCCACTCAGGTCGAACACCGGGGAGCTGTTTTTT CASSPLRSNTGELFF